The entry below gives a single T cell receptor (beta chain) sequence along with its context. In the original processing: Reference gene primer amplification yielded estimated nucleated cell counts. Produced via immunoSEQ multiplex PCR; TCRdb's table is partial and in-frame only. V and J calls and clone size are copied from that table; D and trimming were computed from the DNA. The data contain 200,000 or so clones, 85% to 90% of them singletons. These data come from a study of blood T cell repertoires in COVID-19. The overall study: Samples representing acute and convalescent COVID-19 were sourced from the United States, Italy and Spain.

The CDR3 runs 14 residues. Germline V lookup: CDR1 SGHNT, CDR2 YENEEA. Trimming at V came to 5 bases and at J to 8 bases, leaving 6 bases not matched to a gene. The source is a young man with COVID-19, enrolled during active disease. Material for sequencing was peripheral blood. The J gene is TRBJ2-1, the V gene TRBV11-3; 10 nucleotides match TRBD1. Written as DNA, the CDR3 is TGTGCCAGCAGCCCAGGGACAGGGGTTGATGAGCAGTTCTTC. This codes for CASSPGTGVDEQFF.